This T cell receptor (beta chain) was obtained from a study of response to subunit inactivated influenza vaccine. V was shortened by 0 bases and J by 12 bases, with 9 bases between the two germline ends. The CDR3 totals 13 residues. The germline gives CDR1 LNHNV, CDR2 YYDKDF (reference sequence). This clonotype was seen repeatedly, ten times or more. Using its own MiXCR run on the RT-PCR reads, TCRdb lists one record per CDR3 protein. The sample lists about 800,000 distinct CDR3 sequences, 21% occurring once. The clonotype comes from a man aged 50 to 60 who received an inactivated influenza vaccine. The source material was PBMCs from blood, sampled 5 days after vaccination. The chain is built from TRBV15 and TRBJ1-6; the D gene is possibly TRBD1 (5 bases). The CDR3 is CATSRDRGEPLHF. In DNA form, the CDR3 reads TGTGCCACCAGCAGAGATCGAGGGGAACCCCTCCACTTT.